One and the same sample provided the 30 T cell receptor beta chains below, sequenced in a study of cytomegalovirus exposure and HLA in healthy donors. A multiplex PCR was run with 60 Vbeta primers and 13 Jbeta primers. Measured with immunoSEQ multiplex PCR; TCRdb has only the in-frame clones, and not every one. The sample consists of approximately 61,000 clones, about 81% of them appearing once. Material for sequencing was PBMCs. The receptors shown here come from a man between 45 and 60 years old in good health and CMV-seropositive.

The chain recombines TRBV5-1 with TRBJ2-1, with TRBD2 matching 9 bases. Germline assignment: CDR1 SGHRS and CDR2 YFSETQ. V was clipped by 4 bases and J by 0 bases; unmatched bases: 2. The CDR3 runs to 15 residues. The CDR3 loop reads CASSGSGSSYNEQFF. In DNA form, the CDR3 reads TGCGCCAGCAGCGGTAGCGGGAGCTCCTACAATGAGCAGTTCTTC.

This clone turned up a few times. The chain is built from TRBV29-1 and TRBJ2-3; D may be TRBD1 (6 bases). This CDR3 is built from 12 residues. CDR1 SQVTM and CDR2 ANQGSEA come from the germline V gene. Deletions cut 5 bases from V and 7 bases from J, with 13 bases between. The CDR3 reads CSVYTGRNTQYF. CDR3 coding DNA: TGCAGCGTTTATACAGGGAGAAATACGCAGTATTTT.

This clone was detected once. This chain connects TRBV5-1 to TRBJ2-7, with 9 bases matching TRBD2. This CDR3 is built from 15 residues. Per the germline V gene, CDR1 is SGHRS and CDR2 is YFSETQ. With 0 bases clipped from V and 2 bases from J, the junction kept 3 bases outside the gene matches. The CDR3 region is CASSLAAGGTYEQYF. Written as DNA, the CDR3 is TGCGCCAGCAGCTTGGCTGCGGGAGGGACCTACGAGCAGTACTTC.

The V call is TRBV11-2, the J call TRBJ2-7, with D unresolved. The germline gives CDR1 SGHAT, CDR2 FQNNGV. This CDR3 comprises 12 residues. Trimming cost V 3 bases and J 6 bases, with 9 bases left between them. This chain's CDR3 is CASSFPLGEQYF. CDR3 coding DNA: TGTGCCAGCAGCTTTCCCCTCGGCGAGCAGTACTTC. Looking up the rest from reference TRBV11-2 and TRBJ2-7 gives the full variable domain: EAGVAQSPRYKIIEKRQSVAFWCNPISGHATLYWYQQILGQGPKLLIQFQNNGVVDDSQLPKDRFSAERLKGVDSTLKIQPAKLEDSAVYLCASSFPLGEQYFGPGTRLTVT.

This clone came up a few times. This chain uses TRBV12-2 with TRBJ2-5; the listed D gene, TRBD2, was not tested against the DNA. TRBV12-2 is labeled a pseudogene. The CDR3 is made up of 13 amino acids. In DNA, the CDR3 is TGTGCAAGTCGCTTGGGGGGGGGAGAGACCCAGTACTTC. As protein: CASRLGGGETQYF.

The V and J genes are TRBV5-4 and TRBJ1-3; maybe TRBD1 (6 bases). This CDR3 spans 14 amino acids. The germline V gene has CDR1 SGHNT and CDR2 YYREEE (reference sequence). Trimming shortened V by 5 bases and J by 4 bases, and 13 bases separated the two germline ends. The CDR3 spells CASRSGAYGNTIYF. Here the CDR3 DNA reads TGTGCCAGCAGATCAGGGGCGTACGGAAACACCATATATTTT. Filled out from reference TRBV5-4 and TRBJ1-3, the complete variable domain reads ETGVTQSPTHLIKTRGQQVTLRCSSQSGHNTVSWYQQALGQGPQFIFQYYREEENGRGNFPPRFSGLQFPNYSSELNVNALELDDSALYLCASRSGAYGNTIYFGEGSWLTVV.

The J gene is TRBJ2-7, the V gene TRBV7-2; D is unclear. The CDR3 consists of 13 residues. CDR1 is SGHTA, CDR2 FQGNSA, per germline. Trimming stripped 2 bases from V and 5 bases from J, with 10 bases between. The CDR3 nucleotides read TGTGCCAGCAGCTTATGGGCAGCAGACGAGCAGTACTTC. It specifies CASSLWAADEQYF. Filled out from reference TRBV7-2 and TRBJ2-7, the complete variable domain reads GAGVSQSPSNKVTEKGKDVELRCDPISGHTALYWYRQSLGQGLEFLIYFQGNSAPDKSGLPSDRFSAERTGGSVSTLTIQRTQQEDSAVYLCASSLWAADEQYFGPGTRLTVT.

The chain has TRBV10-3 and TRBJ1-1; tentative D call: TRBD1 (5 bases). The germline V and J ends were trimmed by 6 bases and 1 base, with 9 bases remaining between them. The CDR3 is 13 amino acids. Germline lookup yields CDR1 ENHRY and CDR2 SYGVKD. The CDR3 coding sequence is TGTGCCATCAGGAAGACAGAGAACACTGAAGCTTTCTTT. Translated: CAIRKTENTEAFF.

The rearrangement uses TRBV2 and TRBJ2-2, with TRBD1 identical over 7 bases. The V gene end was trimmed by 6 bases and the J gene end by 3 bases; junction bases not matched to a gene: 4. The CDR3 loop spans 14 amino acids. Per germline, CDR1 SNHLY and CDR2 FYNNEI. The CDR3 DNA reads as TGTGCCAGCAGCCGACAGGGCGACACCGGGGAGCTGTTTTTT. It encodes CASSRQGDTGELFF.

This chain joins TRBV9 and TRBJ1-2; no reliable D call. CDR1 and CDR2 from the germline V gene are SGDLS and YYNGEE. Trimming left V 1 base short and J 6 bases short, with 7 bases between. The CDR3 is made up of 12 amino acids. CDR3 sequence: CASSVRGDGYTF. The CDR3 coding sequence is TGTGCCAGCAGCGTAAGAGGCGATGGCTACACCTTC.

The rearrangement uses TRBV6-5 and TRBJ2-7, with TRBD1 matching over 7 bases. V dropped 5 bases and J dropped 5; count of bases not matched to a gene: 0. CDR3 size: 11 residues. CDR1 MNHEY and CDR2 SVGAGI come from the germline V gene. This chain's CDR3 is CASSGTDEQYF. Here the CDR3 DNA reads TGTGCCAGCAGTGGGACAGACGAGCAGTACTTC.

The V and J genes are TRBV18 and TRBJ2-7, with D possibly being TRBD1 (5 bases). V lost 3 bases to trimming and J lost 3 bases, with 15 bases between them. The germline V gene encodes CDR1 KGHSH and CDR2 LQKENI. The length of the CDR3 is 15 residues. CDR3 residues: CASSPGRLNYYEQYF. CDR3 nucleotide sequence: TGTGCCAGCTCACCGGGGCGGCTTAACTACTACGAGCAGTACTTC.

The J gene is TRBJ1-2, the V gene TRBV7-9; 8 bases fit TRBD1. The CDR3 consists of 17 residues. Unmatched junction bases numbered 14, after V lost 5 bases and J lost 3 bases. The V gene's germline CDR1 is SEHNR and CDR2 FQNEAQ (reference sequence). The CDR3 DNA sequence: TGTGCCAGCAGCATCAGAAGGTCGGGACAGGTCGACTATGGCTACACCTTC. It translates to CASSIRRSGQVDYGYTF.

The CDR3 region has the DNA TGTGCCAGCTGGGGGAGCGGGAGTACAAGGCCCTACGAGCAGTACTTC. Translation gives CASWGSGSTRPYEQYF. V and J are TRBV28 and TRBJ2-7; 8 bases align to TRBD2. The trim removed 8 bases at V and 2 bases at J, leaving 14 bases unmatched. The germline V gene encodes CDR1 MDHEN and CDR2 SYDVKM. The CDR3 covers 16 residues.

The genes are TRBV28 and TRBJ2-7; 13 bases map to TRBD2. The CDR3 is 17 residues long. Germline V CDR1 and CDR2: MDHEN, SYDVKM. Unmatched junction bases numbered 9, after V lost 3 bases and J lost 4 bases. The CDR3 sequence is CASSFDRTSGSRYEQYF. CDR3 bases: TGTGCCAGCAGTTTTGATAGGACTAGCGGGAGTAGGTACGAGCAGTACTTC.

The chain uses TRBV6-1 and TRBJ1-5; D is ambiguous. V shed 3 bases and J shed 5 bases, with 8 bases lying between them. Germline assignment: CDR1 MNHNS and CDR2 SASEGT. This CDR3 is built from 13 residues. CDR3 amino acids: CASSDRFYQPQHF. For the CDR3, the DNA is TGTGCCAGCAGTGACAGGTTCTATCAGCCCCAGCATTTT.

The chain is built from TRBV7-9 and TRBJ2-5, with 8 bases identical to TRBD2. CDR1 and CDR2 (germline): SEHNR, FQNEAQ (reference sequence). J gave up 2 bases and V 6 bases, and 11 bases lay outside the gene matches. This CDR3 comprises 16 residues. This CDR3 reads CASRREPGLDQETQYF. CDR3 nucleotide sequence: TGTGCCAGCAGAAGAGAACCGGGACTAGATCAAGAGACCCAGTACTTC.

CDR3 residues: CAWSAGQSQETQYF. Here the CDR3 DNA reads TGTGCCTGGAGTGCAGGACAGTCCCAAGAGACCCAGTACTTC. This chain links TRBV30 with TRBJ2-5; tentatively, D is TRBD1 (6 bases). Germline lookup yields CDR1 GTSNPN and CDR2 SVGIG (reference sequence). The V gene lost 1 base and the J gene lost 1 base, with 10 bases spanning the gap. The CDR3 has 14 amino acids.

The rearrangement joins TRBV28 to TRBJ2-7; 7 nucleotides align to TRBD2. This CDR3 contains 14 residues. J gave up 2 bases and V 6 bases, and 7 bases lay outside the gene matches. CDR1 is MDHEN and CDR2 is SYDVKM in the germline V gene. DNA for the CDR3: TGTGCCAGCAGCCCAACTAGCGTGACCTACGAGCAGTACTTC. The encoded protein is CASSPTSVTYEQYF.

Regarding this clone: A read error may produce the germline difference seen at one junction end. The J gene is TRBJ2-6, the V gene TRBV11-2; 8 nucleotides match TRBD2. This CDR3 has 15 amino acids. The germline gives CDR1 SGHAT, CDR2 FQNNGV. The CDR3 nucleotides are TGTGCCAGCAGCACAGCGGGAGCTGGGGCAAACGTCCTGACTTTC. Its translation: CASSTAGAGANVLTF.

The CDR3 protein is CASSEQGSLGNGYTF. CDR3 DNA: TGTGCCAGCAGTGAACAGGGTTCCTTGGGTAATGGCTACACCTTC. The gene calls are TRBV2 and TRBJ1-2, with D tentatively TRBD1 (5 bases). Trimming cost V 2 bases and J 6 bases, with 16 bases left between them. CDR3 length equals 15 residues. Germline-derived CDR1 and CDR2 are SNHLY and FYNNEI.

The DNA for the CDR3 is TGTGCCAGCAGCGCCCCGGGAGGGGTCACAGATACGCAGTATTTT. This translates into CASSAPGGVTDTQYF. The chain joins TRBV7-9 to TRBJ2-3; 8 bases match TRBD2. V lost 5 bases, J lost 2 bases, and 6 bases stayed unmatched. This CDR3 spans 15 amino acids. Germline V lookup: CDR1 SEHNR, CDR2 FQNEAQ (reference sequence).

The genes are TRBV2 and TRBJ2-3; 13 bases align to TRBD2. The CDR3 loop spans 15 amino acids. Germline V gene data show CDR1 as SNHLY and CDR2 as FYNNEI. With 6 bases clipped from V and 3 bases from J, the junction kept 3 bases outside the gene matches. The CDR3 protein is CASRRTSGGTDTQYF. CDR3 sequence (DNA): TGTGCCAGCAGGAGGACTAGCGGGGGAACAGATACGCAGTATTTT.

This chain uses TRBV28 with TRBJ2-5; possibly TRBD1 for D (5 bases). From germline, CDR1 is MDHEN and CDR2 SYDVKM. With 6 bases removed from V and 7 bases from J, the gap between germline ends came to 18 bases. The CDR3 spans 14 residues. The CDR3: CASRMDGRTWTQYF. In nucleotides, the CDR3 is TGTGCCAGCAGGATGGACGGACGGACATGGACCCAGTACTTC.

This chain joins TRBV9 and TRBJ1-6; D gene ambiguous. V was shortened by 0 bases and J by 5 bases, with 9 bases between the two germline ends. Germline V gene data show CDR1 as SGDLS and CDR2 as YYNGEE. This CDR3 is 15 amino acids long. Here the CDR3 DNA reads TGTGCCAGCAGCGTAGGCGGCGAGAATAATTCACCCCTCCACTTT. Translating it yields CASSVGGENNSPLHF.

The chain uses TRBV19 and TRBJ2-3, with D unresolved. CDR3 length: 15 residues. Germline CDR1 and CDR2: LNHDA and SQIVND (reference sequence). Trimming left V 6 bases short and J 0 bases short, with 13 bases between. DNA for the CDR3: TGTGCCAGTAGCCTACGGGTTGCAAGCACAGATACGCAGTATTTT. Residues: CASSLRVASTDTQYF.

A few counts support this clone. The rearrangement uses TRBV28 and TRBJ2-5; D gene ambiguous. The length of the CDR3 is 12 residues. From germline, CDR1 is MDHEN and CDR2 SYDVKM. The V end was cut by 7 bases, the J end by 3 bases, with 9 bases between. The DNA for the CDR3 is TGTGCCAGCAATGTGTTAAAAGAGACCCAGTACTTC. The encoded protein is CASNVLKETQYF.

The chain carries TRBV7-9 and TRBJ2-2, with D perhaps TRBD1 (5 bases). CDR1 and CDR2 (germline): SEHNR, FQNEAQ (reference sequence). The V and J ends lost 5 bases and 4 bases respectively, with 20 bases between them. This CDR3 is 17 amino acids long. The CDR3: CASSHSPDRAPTGELFF. CDR3 nucleotides: TGTGCCAGCAGCCACTCCCCTGACAGAGCCCCCACCGGGGAGCTGTTTTTT.

The chain recombines TRBV2 with TRBJ2-4, with D maybe TRBD2 (7 bases). Looked up from germline, CDR1 is SNHLY and CDR2 is FYNNEI. This CDR3 region has 14 residues. The CDR3 DNA is TGTGCTTTAGGGGGGGGGCCTTTTGGAAACATTCAGTACTTC. Translating gives CALGGGPFGNIQYF.

V is TRBV2 and J is TRBJ1-2, with 11 bases identical to TRBD1. With V trimmed by 4 bases and J by 8 bases, 15 bases remained unmatched. Per the germline V gene, CDR1 is SNHLY and CDR2 is FYNNEI. The CDR3 consists of 17 residues. CDR3 protein: CASSVIGQGALRRGYTF. DNA for the CDR3: TGTGCCAGCAGTGTAATTGGACAGGGGGCCCTCCGGCGCGGCTACACCTTC.